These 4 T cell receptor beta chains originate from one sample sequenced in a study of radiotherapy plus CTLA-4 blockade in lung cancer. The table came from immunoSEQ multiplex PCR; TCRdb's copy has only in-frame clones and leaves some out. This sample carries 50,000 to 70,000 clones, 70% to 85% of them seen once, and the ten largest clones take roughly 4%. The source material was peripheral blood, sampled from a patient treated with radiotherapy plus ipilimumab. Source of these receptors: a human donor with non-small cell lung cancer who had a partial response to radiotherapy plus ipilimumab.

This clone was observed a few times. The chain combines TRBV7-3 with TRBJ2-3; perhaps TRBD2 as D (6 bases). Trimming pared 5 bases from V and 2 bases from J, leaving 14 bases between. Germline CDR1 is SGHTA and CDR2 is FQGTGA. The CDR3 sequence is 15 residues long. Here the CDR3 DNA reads TGTGCCAGCAGCCGGTTGGGGAGGTTCACAGATACGCAGTATTTT. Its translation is CASSRLGRFTDTQYF.

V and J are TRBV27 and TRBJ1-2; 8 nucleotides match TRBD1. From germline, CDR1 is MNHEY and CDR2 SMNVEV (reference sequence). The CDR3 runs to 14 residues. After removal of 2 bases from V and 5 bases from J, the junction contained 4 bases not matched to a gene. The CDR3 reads CASSLAGGGYGYTF. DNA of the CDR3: TGTGCCAGCAGTTTAGCAGGGGGCGGGTATGGCTACACCTTC.

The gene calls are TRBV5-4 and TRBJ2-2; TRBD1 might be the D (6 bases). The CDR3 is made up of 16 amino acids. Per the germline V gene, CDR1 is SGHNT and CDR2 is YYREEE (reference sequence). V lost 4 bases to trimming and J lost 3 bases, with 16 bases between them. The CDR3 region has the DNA TGTGCCAGCAGCGTCGACAGGAGCCAATACACCGGGGAGCTGTTTTTT. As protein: CASSVDRSQYTGELFF.

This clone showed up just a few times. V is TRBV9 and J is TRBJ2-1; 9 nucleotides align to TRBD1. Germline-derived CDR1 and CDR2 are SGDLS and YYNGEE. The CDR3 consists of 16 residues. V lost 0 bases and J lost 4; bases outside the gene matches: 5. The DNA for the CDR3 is TGTGCCAGCAGCGTAGGACCCGGGACAGGGTACAATGAGCAGTTCTTC. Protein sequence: CASSVGPGTGYNEQFF. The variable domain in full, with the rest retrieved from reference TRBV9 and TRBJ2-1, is DSGVTQTPKHLITATGQRVTLRCSPRSGDLSVYWYQQSLDQGLQFLIQYYNGEERAKGNILERFSAQQFPDLHSELNLSSLELGDSALYFCASSVGPGTGYNEQFFGPGTRLTVL.